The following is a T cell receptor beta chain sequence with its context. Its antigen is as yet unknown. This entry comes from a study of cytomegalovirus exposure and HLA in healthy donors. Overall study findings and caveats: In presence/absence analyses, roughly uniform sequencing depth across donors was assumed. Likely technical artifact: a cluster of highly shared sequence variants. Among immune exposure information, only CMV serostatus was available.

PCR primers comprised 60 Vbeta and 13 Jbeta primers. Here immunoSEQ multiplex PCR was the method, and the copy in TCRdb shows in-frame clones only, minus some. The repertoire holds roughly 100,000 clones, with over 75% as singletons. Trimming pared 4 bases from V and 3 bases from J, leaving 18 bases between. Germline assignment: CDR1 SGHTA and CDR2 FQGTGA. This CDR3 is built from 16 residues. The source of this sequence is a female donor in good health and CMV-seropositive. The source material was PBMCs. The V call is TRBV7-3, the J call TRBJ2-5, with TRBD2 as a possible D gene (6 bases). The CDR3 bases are TGTGCCAGCAGCTCCCACCCGGGAGACTGGGAAGAGACCCAGTACTTC. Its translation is CASSSHPGDWEETQYF. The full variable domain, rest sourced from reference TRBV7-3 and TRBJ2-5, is GAGVSQTPSNKVTEKGKYVELRCDPISGHTALYWYRQSLGQGPEFLIYFQGTGAADDSGLPNDRFFAVRPEGSVSTLKIQRTERGDSAVYLCASSSHPGDWEETQYFGPGTRLLVL.